The next 5 T cell receptor beta chains were all read from a single sample in a study of cytomegalovirus exposure and HLA in healthy donors. The PCR used 60 Vbeta and 13 Jbeta primers. Clones were read by immunoSEQ multiplex PCR, and TCRdb kept only the in-frame ones, dropping some. The sample shows 200,000 to 300,000 clones, 78% of them seen only once. What was sequenced was PBMCs. These receptors all come from a boy younger than 18 in good health and CMV-seronegative.

The rearrangement uses TRBV6-5 and TRBJ2-1; TRBD2 aligns across 8 bases. Germline loops: CDR1 MNHEY, CDR2 SVGAGI. This CDR3 has 13 amino acids. V lost 0 bases to trimming and J lost 10 bases; unmatched junction nucleotides: 2. The CDR3 sequence is CASSYSAGEEQFF. In DNA form, the CDR3 reads TGTGCCAGCAGTTACTCAGCGGGAGAGGAGCAGTTCTTC.

CDR3 nucleotides: TGTGCCAGCAGGACACCGAGAGGGGGGGGCCGTCGGGGTACAGATACGCAGTATTTT. It is translated as CASRTPRGGGRRGTDTQYF. The chain links TRBV2 to TRBJ2-3, with a weak D call TRBD2 (7 bases). Deletions cut 6 bases from V and 3 bases from J, with 28 bases between. Germline loops: CDR1 SNHLY, CDR2 FYNNEI. CDR3 length equals 19 residues.

The V and J genes are TRBV30 and TRBJ1-6; 9 bases align to TRBD1. Germline V gene sequence: CDR1 GTSNPN, CDR2 SVGIG (reference sequence). J was trimmed by 10 bases and V by 3 bases; bases with no gene match: 4. CDR3 length: 13 amino acids. In DNA form, the CDR3 reads TGTGCCTGGAGAGGGACAGGGACATCACCCCTCCACTTT. Protein sequence: CAWRGTGTSPLHF.

CDR3 bases: TGTGCCTGGACAGGGTGGGGCACAGATACGCAGTATTTT. It specifies CAWTGWGTDTQYF. V is TRBV30 and J is TRBJ2-3; D possibly corresponds to TRBD1 (5 bases). V lost 4 bases and J 1 base, leaving 9 bases between the germline ends. The CDR3 extends over 13 amino acids. Germline V CDR1 and CDR2: GTSNPN, SVGIG (reference sequence).

The rearrangement uses TRBV7-9 and TRBJ2-1; D not resolved. V dropped 4 bases and J dropped 5 bases, with 9 bases sitting between them. Germline CDR1 is SEHNR and CDR2 is FQNEAQ (reference sequence). The CDR3 runs 13 residues. Here the CDR3 reads CASSSQAHNEQFF. CDR3 DNA sequence: TGTGCCAGCAGCTCGCAGGCCCACAATGAGCAGTTCTTC. Full variable domain (rest looked up from reference TRBV7-9 and TRBJ2-1): DTGVSQNPRHKITKRGQNVTFRCDPISEHNRLYWYRQTLGQGPEFLTYFQNEAQLEKSRLLSDRFSAERPKGSFSTLEIQRTEQGDSAMYLCASSSQAHNEQFFGPGTRLTVL.